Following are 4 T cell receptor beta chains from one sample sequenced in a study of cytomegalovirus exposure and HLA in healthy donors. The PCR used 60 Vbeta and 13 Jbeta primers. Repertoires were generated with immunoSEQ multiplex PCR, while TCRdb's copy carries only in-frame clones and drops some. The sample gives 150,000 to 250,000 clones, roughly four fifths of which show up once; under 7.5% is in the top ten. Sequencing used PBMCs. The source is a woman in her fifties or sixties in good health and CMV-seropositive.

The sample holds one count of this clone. The CDR3 DNA is TGTGCCAGAAGCACGGGAGTAAGAACAGATACGCAGTATTTT. Its protein is CARSTGVRTDTQYF. This chain uses TRBV2 with TRBJ2-3, with TRBD2 as a possible D gene (6 bases). The CDR3 is 14 residues long. The germline CDR1 and CDR2 sequences are SNHLY and FYNNEI. The ends were cut back, 9 bases at V and 3 bases at J, with 16 bases in the middle.

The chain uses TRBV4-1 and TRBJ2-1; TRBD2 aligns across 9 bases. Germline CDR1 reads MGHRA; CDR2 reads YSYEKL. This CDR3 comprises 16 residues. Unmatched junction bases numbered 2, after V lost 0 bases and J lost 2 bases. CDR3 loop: CASSQEAGGPYNEQFF. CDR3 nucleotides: TGCGCCAGCAGCCAAGAAGCGGGGGGCCCCTACAATGAGCAGTTCTTC.

The CDR3 nucleotides read TGTGCCAGCAGTTTCGTAGGGGCGGAATACAATGAGCAGTTCTTC. Residues: CASSFVGAEYNEQFF. The chain couples TRBV27 to TRBJ2-1; TRBD1 is a possible D gene (5 bases). The CDR3 extends over 15 amino acids. CDR1 and CDR2 from the germline V gene are MNHEY and SMNVEV (reference sequence). The V gene lost 3 bases and the J gene lost 4 bases, with 13 bases spanning the gap.

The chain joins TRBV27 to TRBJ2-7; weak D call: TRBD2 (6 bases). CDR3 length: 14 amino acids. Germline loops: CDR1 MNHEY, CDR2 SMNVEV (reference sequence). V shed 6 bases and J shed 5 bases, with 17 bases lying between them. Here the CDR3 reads CASRPGLLNHEQYF. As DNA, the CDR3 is TGTGCCAGCAGACCTGGACTACTTAACCACGAGCAGTACTTC.